Presented here are 9 T cell receptor beta chains from one specimen sequenced in a study of shared clonotypes between healthy human individuals. Produced via immunoSEQ multiplex PCR; TCRdb's table is partial and in-frame only. The table includes about 470,000 clones, 75% to 85% detected once. The sample comprised PBMCs. The receptors come from a woman aged 40 to 50 in good health. Some clones in this sample may be carry-over from other donors' samples.

DNA of the CDR3: TGTGCCAGCAGTTACAGGGGACTGCCCCCCAATGAGCAGTTCTTC. Amino acids: CASSYRGLPPNEQFF. The V gene is TRBV6-5, the J gene TRBJ2-1; TRBD2 is a possible D gene (6 bases). This CDR3 has 15 amino acids. Germline V gene sequence: CDR1 MNHEY, CDR2 SVGAGI. V was trimmed by 2 bases and J by 6 bases, leaving 14 bases between them.

The V gene is TRBV7-9, the J gene TRBJ1-2; D possibly corresponds to TRBD1 (6 bases). V was shortened by 8 bases and J by 0 bases, with 13 bases between the two germline ends. This CDR3 is built from 14 residues. CDR1 and CDR2 from the germline V gene are SEHNR and FQNEAQ (reference sequence). CDR3 protein: CASASDSANYGYTF. Here the CDR3 DNA reads TGTGCCAGCGCTTCGGACAGTGCTAACTATGGCTACACCTTC. The whole variable domain, remainder taken from reference TRBV7-9 and TRBJ1-2, is DTGVSQNPRHKITKRGQNVTFRCDPISEHNRLYWYRQTLGQGPEFLTYFQNEAQLEKSRLLSDRFSAERPKGSFSTLEIQRTEQGDSAMYLCASASDSANYGYTFGSGTRLTVV.

As regards this clone: The sample holds other DNA sequences that translate to the same CDR3. V is TRBV19 and J is TRBJ2-7; 7 nucleotides agree with TRBD1. The CDR3 extends over 12 amino acids. The V gene's germline CDR1 is LNHDA and CDR2 SQIVND (reference sequence). With V trimmed by 10 bases and J by 1 base, 4 bases remained unmatched. The CDR3 sequence: CATSTGSYEQYF. In nucleotides, the CDR3 is TGTGCCACCTCGACAGGGTCCTACGAGCAGTACTTC.

This chain connects TRBV5-1 to TRBJ2-1, with 12 bases lining up with TRBD2. After removal of 4 bases from V and 9 bases from J, the junction contained 8 bases not matched to a gene. CDR3 length equals 15 residues. Germline values: CDR1 SGHRS, CDR2 YFSETQ. This CDR3 is CASSITSGRIVEQFF. Here the CDR3 DNA reads TGCGCCAGCAGCATAACTAGCGGGAGGATTGTTGAGCAGTTCTTC. Full variable domain (rest looked up from reference TRBV5-1 and TRBJ2-1): KAGVTQTPRYLIKTRGQQVTLSCSPISGHRSVSWYQQTPGQGLQFLFEYFSETQRNKGNFPGRFSGRQFSNSRSEMNVSTLELGDSALYLCASSITSGRIVEQFFGPGTRLTVL.

V and J are TRBV13 and TRBJ2-1, with 10 bases that match TRBD2. V shed 5 bases and J 4 bases; nucleotides not matched to a gene: 5. The CDR3 is 15 residues long. CDR1 is PRHDT and CDR2 is FYEKMQ in the germline V gene (reference sequence). The CDR3 region is CASSAGLADYNEQFF. Here the CDR3 DNA reads TGTGCCAGCAGCGCCGGACTAGCGGATTACAATGAGCAGTTCTTC.

This clone was seen a single time. This chain joins TRBV19 and TRBJ2-1; 10 positions agree with TRBD2. V shed 2 bases and J 6 bases; nucleotides not matched to a gene: 4. The CDR3 consists of 15 residues. Germline V gene data show CDR1 as LNHDA and CDR2 as SQIVND (reference sequence). CDR3 coding DNA: TGTGCCAGTAGTATACCTAGCGGGAGTCGCAATGAGCAGTTCTTC. Translation: CASSIPSGSRNEQFF.

The V and J genes are TRBV27 and TRBJ2-1, with 11 positions matching TRBD2. Trimming cost V 3 bases and J 3 bases; bases outside gene matches: 1. Germline values: CDR1 MNHEY, CDR2 SMNVEV (reference sequence). This CDR3 spans 15 amino acids. The CDR3 region has the DNA TGTGCCAGCAGTTTTGGACTAGCGGGCTACAATGAGCAGTTCTTC. Translated, it gives CASSFGLAGYNEQFF.

Notes on this clone: Other DNA sequences within the sample encode an identical CDR3. CDR3 sequence reads: CAWSADRGGQPQHF. The CDR3 DNA is TGTGCCTGGAGTGCCGACAGAGGGGGTCAGCCCCAGCATTTT. The chain combines TRBV30 with TRBJ1-5; D is perhaps TRBD1 (6 bases). Germline-derived CDR1 and CDR2 are GTSNPN and SVGIG (reference sequence). CDR3 length: 14 residues. V dropped 1 base and J dropped 6 bases, with 13 bases sitting between them.

The gene calls are TRBV7-9 and TRBJ2-7, with D perhaps TRBD1 (6 bases). This CDR3 is 15 amino acids long. Germline values: CDR1 SEHNR, CDR2 FQNEAQ (reference sequence). V lost 3 bases, J lost 2 bases, and 14 bases lay in between. Here the CDR3 reads CASSFPGQPTYEQYF. CDR3 in DNA: TGTGCCAGCAGCTTCCCTGGACAGCCAACCTACGAGCAGTACTTC.